The rows below give T cell receptor beta chains drawn from one sample of a study of blood T cell repertoires in COVID-19. The data were produced by immunoSEQ multiplex PCR, yet TCRdb's version contains in-frame clones alone and is incomplete. Seen here are 40,000 or so clones, 85% observed once, and the top ten hold 4.8%. The sample consisted of peripheral blood. All receptors come from a middle-aged man with active COVID-19. The CDR3 runs from the conserved cysteine through the conserved F or W. D genes are given only for firm matches. Not every row has a clone size; where given, it reads once, few, many or a size class.

clone size	V gene	J gene	D gene	CDR3 DNA	CDR3 protein
-	TRBV28	TRBJ2-7	TRBD2	TGTGCCAGCAGTTCAGGGACTAGCGGGGTCTACGAGCAGTACTTC	CASSSGTSGVYEQYF
-	TRBV7-6	TRBJ2-7	-	TGTGCCAGCAGCTTAGGGGCGGGGTTCACTACCTACGAGCAGTACTTC	CASSLGAGFTTYEQYF
-	TRBV5-4	TRBJ1-4	TRBD1	TGTGCCAGCAGCTCAAGACAGGGGGCCGAAAAACTGTTTTTT	CASSSRQGAEKLFF
-	TRBV19	TRBJ1-3	-	TGTGCCAGTATGAGGGCATACTCTGGAAACACCATATATTTT	CASMRAYSGNTIYF
-	TRBV7-9	TRBJ2-3	-	TGTGCCAGCAGCTTAGGCTTTGGGGAGACAGATACGCAGTATTTT	CASSLGFGETDTQYF
-	TRBV7-9	TRBJ2-7	-	-	CASSFGQGALRYF
-	TRBV7-9	TRBJ2-1	-	TGTGCCAGCAACCCCTCGTGGAGGGAGCCCTACAATGAGCAGTTCTTC	CASNPSWREPYNEQFF
-	TRBV12-3/TRBV12-4	TRBJ1-2	TRBD1	TGTGCCAGCAGTGACAGGGGATGGGATGGCTACACCTTC	CASSDRGWDGYTF
-	TRBV10-3	TRBJ2-7	-	TGTGCCATCAGCCCACCGACAGGCTCCTACGAGCAGTACTTC	CAISPPTGSYEQYF
-	TRBV10-3	TRBJ2-7	TRBD1	TGTGCCATTCATCCCGGGACAGGCTCCTACGAGCAGTACTTC	CAIHPGTGSYEQYF
few	TRBV2	TRBJ1-1	-	TGTGCCGGCGGGCGGGACGCACAGAACACTGAAGCTTTCTTT	CAGGRDAQNTEAFF
few	TRBV6-1	TRBJ1-5	TRBD1	TGTGCCAGCAGTGGCCGCGGGACAGGGGGCTCCAATCAGCCCCAGCATTTT	CASSGRGTGGSNQPQHF
-	TRBV7-9	TRBJ2-5	-	TGTGCCAGCAGGAAGAACGGCCTAGAAGAGACCCAGTACTTC	CASRKNGLEETQYF
-	TRBV4-2	TRBJ2-2	-	TGTGCCAGCAGCCAAGATTGGGTTGGATTCGGGGGTACGGGCGGGGAGCTGTTTTTT	CASSQDWVGFGGTGGELFF
-	TRBV4-1	TRBJ2-2	-	TGCGCCAGCAGCCAAACCTACCAGGGAACCGGGGAGCTGTTTTTT	CASSQTYQGTGELFF
-	TRBV5-1	TRBJ2-5	TRBD1	TGCGCCAGCAGCCCTTCAGGGGGCGAGACCCAGTACTTC	CASSPSGGETQYF
-	TRBV29-1	TRBJ2-3	-	TGCAGCGCGATCTTTACTAGCACAGATACGCAGTATTTT	CSAIFTSTDTQYF
-	TRBV7-2	TRBJ1-1	-	TGTGCCAGCAGCTCTCAGGGCCACACTGAAGCTTTCTTT	CASSSQGHTEAFF
-	TRBV2	TRBJ2-3	TRBD2	TGTTCCGGGGCGGGGGTCACGGTGGATACGCAGTATTTT	CSGAGVTVDTQYF
-	TRBV27	TRBJ2-3	-	TGTGCCAGCAGTTTAGAGGGTCCTTCAGATACGCAGTATTTT	CASSLEGPSDTQYF
-	TRBV11-2	TRBJ1-6	-	TGTGCCAGCAGCTTAGGCGGGGCTTCACCCCTCCACTTT	CASSLGGASPLHF
-	TRBV9	TRBJ1-2	-	TGTGCCAGCAGCCCATCCAACTATGGCTACACCTTC	CASSPSNYGYTF
-	TRBV9	TRBJ2-5	TRBD1	TGTGCCAGCAGCGTAGCCCCACAGGGGCAGACCCAGTACTTC	CASSVAPQGQTQYF
-	TRBV6-5	TRBJ1-5	TRBD1	TGTGCCAGCAGTCGCACGGGACAGAACAATCAGCCCCAGCATTTT	CASSRTGQNNQPQHF
-	TRBV15	TRBJ2-5	TRBD1	TGTGCCACCACAGACAGGGGTACTCCAGGGGAGACCCAGTACTTC	CATTDRGTPGETQYF